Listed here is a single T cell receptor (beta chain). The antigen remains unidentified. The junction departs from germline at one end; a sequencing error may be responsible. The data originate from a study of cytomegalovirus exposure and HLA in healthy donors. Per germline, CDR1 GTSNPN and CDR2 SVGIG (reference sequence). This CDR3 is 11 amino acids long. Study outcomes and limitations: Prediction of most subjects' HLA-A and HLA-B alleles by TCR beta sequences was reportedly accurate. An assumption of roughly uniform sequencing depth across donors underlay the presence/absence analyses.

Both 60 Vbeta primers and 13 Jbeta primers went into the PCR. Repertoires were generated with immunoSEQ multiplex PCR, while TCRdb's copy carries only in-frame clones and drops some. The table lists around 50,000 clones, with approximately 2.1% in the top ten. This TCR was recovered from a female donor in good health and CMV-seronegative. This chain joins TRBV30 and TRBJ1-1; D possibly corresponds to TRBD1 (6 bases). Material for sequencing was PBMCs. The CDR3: CAWSEMGAFVF. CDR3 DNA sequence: TGTGCCTGGAGTGAGATGGGGGCGTTCGTCTTT.